Presented here are 24 T cell receptor beta chains from one specimen sequenced in a study of T cell responses to AZD1222 COVID-19 vaccine. Here immunoSEQ multiplex PCR was the method, and the copy in TCRdb shows in-frame clones only, minus some. The profile shows more than 95,000 clones, approximately 85% of them singletons. Sequenced here: peripheral blood, sampled 28 days after the second AZD1222 dose. These receptors all come from an adult who received the AZD1222 COVID-19 vaccine.

CDR3 nucleotides: TGTGCCAGCAGCCAGTGGACAGGGGAGAACACTGAAGCTTTCTTT. Protein: CASSQWTGENTEAFF. This chain links TRBV3-1 (or the pseudogene TRBV3-2) with TRBJ1-1, with 9 bases aligning to TRBD1. Germline V gene lookup returns CDR1 LGHDT and CDR2 YNNKEL (reference sequence). Unmatched junction bases numbered 3, after V lost 3 bases and J lost 1 base. This CDR3 has 15 amino acids.

CDR3 sequence: CSGDGRGEQFF. CDR3 nucleotides: TGCAGTGGGGACGGTAGGGGTGAGCAGTTCTTC. The V gene is TRBV20-1, the J gene TRBJ2-1; D could derive from TRBD1 or TRBD2 (5 bases each). The CDR3 runs to 11 residues. Germline values: CDR1 DFQATT, CDR2 SNEGSKA (reference sequence). V shed 7 bases and J shed 9 bases, with 13 bases lying between them.

The V call is TRBV19, the J call TRBJ1-5; D is ambiguous. V was clipped by 3 bases and J by 6 bases, with 12 bases between them. The germline gives CDR1 LNHDA, CDR2 SQIVND (reference sequence). This CDR3 region has 14 residues. The CDR3 loop reads CASSIGFEGQPQHF. The CDR3 DNA is TGTGCCAGTAGTATCGGGTTTGAGGGTCAGCCCCAGCATTTT. The whole variable domain, remainder taken from reference TRBV19 and TRBJ1-5, is DGGITQSPKYLFRKEGQNVTLSCEQNLNHDAMYWYRQDPGQGLRLIYYSQIVNDFQKGDIAEGYSVSREKKESFPLTVTSAQKNPTAFYLCASSIGFEGQPQHFGDGTRLSIL.

With regard to this clone: Other DNA sequences of this sample code for an identical CDR3. This chain links TRBV5-1 with TRBJ2-7; 10 bases line up with TRBD1. Per germline, CDR1 SGHRS and CDR2 YFSETQ. This CDR3 region has 14 residues. The V gene end was trimmed by 0 bases and the J gene end by 4 bases; junction bases not matched to a gene: 1. CDR3 DNA sequence: TGCGCCAGCAGCTTGGGACAGGGGGCTTACGAGCAGTACTTC. Its translation: CASSLGQGAYEQYF. Full variable domain (missing parts from reference TRBV5-1 and TRBJ2-7): KAGVTQTPRYLIKTRGQQVTLSCSPISGHRSVSWYQQTPGQGLQFLFEYFSETQRNKGNFPGRFSGRQFSNSRSEMNVSTLELGDSALYLCASSLGQGAYEQYFGPGTRLTVT.

The chain combines TRBV27 with TRBJ1-1, with TRBD1 matching over 8 bases. The CDR3 is made up of 16 amino acids. The V segment lost 9 bases and the J segment 0 bases; nucleotides outside the gene matches: 12. Looked up from germline, CDR1 is MNHEY and CDR2 is SMNVEV (reference sequence). CDR3 nucleotide sequence: TGTGCCAGTGGACAGGGAGGCGGCCCCATGAACACTGAAGCTTTCTTT. Residues: CASGQGGGPMNTEAFF.

V usage is TRBV27 and J usage is TRBJ1-4, with D possibly TRBD1 on 6 matching bases. This CDR3 contains 14 residues. Per the germline V gene, CDR1 is MNHEY and CDR2 is SMNVEV (reference sequence). V was shortened by 10 bases and J by 12 bases, with 24 bases between the two germline ends. The CDR3 here is CATAMTALGGELFF. In DNA, the CDR3 is TGTGCCACCGCAATGACCGCCCTTGGGGGCGAACTGTTTTTT.

The J gene is TRBJ1-6, the V gene TRBV5-4; no firm D call. V shed 4 bases and J shed 4 bases, with 12 bases lying between them. The CDR3 is 15 amino acids. CDR1 and CDR2 (germline): SGHNT, YYREEE (reference sequence). CDR3 in DNA: TGTGCCAGCAGCCTGGGGTCGGTTTATAATTCACCCCTCCACTTT. It translates to CASSLGSVYNSPLHF. The variable domain in full, with the rest retrieved from reference TRBV5-4 and TRBJ1-6, is ETGVTQSPTHLIKTRGQQVTLRCSSQSGHNTVSWYQQALGQGPQFIFQYYREEENGRGNFPPRFSGLQFPNYSSELNVNALELDDSALYLCASSLGSVYNSPLHFGNGTRLTVT.

Worth noting for this clone: Germline is not matched at one junction end, which may reflect a read error. The chain links TRBV5-1 to TRBJ2-7; maybe TRBD1 (5 bases). CDR1 is SGHRS, CDR2 YFSETQ, per germline. The CDR3 extends over 13 amino acids. CDR3 sequence (DNA): TGCGCCAGCAGCTTGGAGACAGCAGCCTTACGGCACTTC. This encodes CASSLETAALRHF.

The V call is TRBV5-1, the J call TRBJ2-2, with a tentative D call TRBD2 (5 bases). Germline V gives CDR1 SGHRS, CDR2 YFSETQ. Trimming removed 3 bases at V and 0 bases at J, with 15 bases between. The CDR3 covers 17 residues. The CDR3 sequence: CASSSLIGIPNTGELFF. The CDR3 nucleotides read TGCGCCAGCAGCTCTCTTATCGGGATCCCGAACACCGGGGAGCTGTTTTTT.

CDR3 amino acids: CASSPSGESQPQHF. The DNA of the CDR3 is TGTGCCAGCAGCCCCAGCGGGGAGAGTCAGCCCCAGCATTTT. The rearrangement joins TRBV27 to TRBJ1-5; the D is unclear. CDR1 and CDR2 from the germline V gene are MNHEY and SMNVEV (reference sequence). V was cut by 6 bases and J by 6 bases, with 15 bases left in between. The CDR3 covers 14 residues.

The rearrangement uses TRBV19 and TRBJ2-7; the D call may be TRBD1 or TRBD2 (6 bases each). Deletions cut 6 bases from V and 3 bases from J, with 24 bases between. The germline CDR1 and CDR2 sequences are LNHDA and SQIVND (reference sequence). CDR3 length: 17 amino acids. The CDR3 nucleotides read TGTGCCAGTAGCTCCTCGCGCGGGGACACGAAGAACTACGAGCAGTACTTC. Translation gives CASSSSRGDTKNYEQYF.

V is TRBV6-1 and J is TRBJ1-1; 7 bases are a match to TRBD1. V lost 5 bases to trimming and J lost 6 bases; unmatched junction nucleotides: 6. This CDR3 contains 13 residues. Germline V gene data show CDR1 as MNHNS and CDR2 as SASEGT. The CDR3: CASSPDRAAEAFF. The CDR3 DNA is TGTGCCAGCAGTCCTGACAGGGCGGCTGAAGCTTTCTTT.

This chain uses TRBV30 with TRBJ1-5; no clear D. CDR3 length: 11 residues. V lost 1 base and J 9 bases, leaving 7 bases between the germline ends. Per the germline V gene, CDR1 is GTSNPN and CDR2 is SVGIG (reference sequence). The chain's CDR3 is CAWSASGPQHF. In DNA form, the CDR3 reads TGTGCCTGGAGTGCCTCTGGGCCCCAGCATTTT.

V gene TRBV7-9 combines with J gene TRBJ1-1; D is uncertain. Germline V gene lookup returns CDR1 SEHNR and CDR2 FQNEAQ (reference sequence). The CDR3 is made up of 14 amino acids. V lost 2 bases to trimming and J lost 1 base, with 8 bases between them. CDR3 loop: CASSLTGENTEAFF. CDR3 in DNA: TGTGCCAGCAGCTTAACCGGAGAGAACACTGAAGCTTTCTTT. Full variable domain (rest looked up from reference TRBV7-9 and TRBJ1-1): DTGVSQNPRHKITKRGQNVTFRCDPISEHNRLYWYRQTLGQGPEFLTYFQNEAQLEKSRLLSDRFSAERPKGSFSTLEIQRTEQGDSAMYLCASSLTGENTEAFFGQGTRLTVV.

Comment on this clone: The junction and the germline gene differ at one end; a read error may be behind it. This chain links TRBV5-1 with TRBJ1-4; 7 bases agree with TRBD1. The CDR3 runs 11 residues. Germline V gene lookup returns CDR1 SGHRS and CDR2 YFSETQ. The CDR3 nucleotides read TGCGCCAGCCGGGCCGTACAGGGGAGAATTTTT. Protein: CASRAVQGRIF. Variable domain in full (rest from reference TRBV5-1 and TRBJ1-4): KAGVTQTPRYLIKTRGQQVTLSCSPISGHRSVSWYQQTPGQGLQFLFEYFSETQRNKGNFPGRFSGRQFSNSRSEMNVSTLELGDSALYLCASRAVQGRIFGSGTQLSVL.

The rearrangement joins TRBV7-2 to TRBJ1-5; possible D gene TRBD1, 5 bases. The V gene lost 1 base and the J gene lost 6 bases, with 13 bases spanning the gap. From germline, CDR1 is SGHTA and CDR2 FQGNSA. The CDR3 spans 15 residues. The CDR3 nucleotides read TGTGCCAGCAGCTTAGTCGTCCAGGGAGGTCAGCCCCAGCATTTT. Its protein product is CASSLVVQGGQPQHF.

The chain combines TRBV7-9 with TRBJ1-5, with D possibly TRBD1 on 6 matching bases. CDR1 and CDR2 (germline): SEHNR, FQNEAQ (reference sequence). The CDR3 sequence is 17 residues long. V lost 3 bases, J lost 0 bases, and 15 bases lay in between. Written as DNA, the CDR3 is TGTGCCAGCAGCTTGGGCCGGGACATTTATAGCAATCAGCCCCAGCATTTT. Its translation is CASSLGRDIYSNQPQHF. Combining the CDR3 with reference TRBV7-9 and TRBJ1-5 gives the whole variable domain DTGVSQNPRHKITKRGQNVTFRCDPISEHNRLYWYRQTLGQGPEFLTYFQNEAQLEKSRLLSDRFSAERPKGSFSTLEIQRTEQGDSAMYLCASSLGRDIYSNQPQHFGDGTRLSIL.

CDR3 sequence: CASSQGLALNTGELFF. CDR3 in DNA: TGCGCCAGCAGCCAAGGACTAGCGTTGAACACCGGGGAGCTGTTTTTT. J is TRBJ2-2 and V is TRBV4-3; TRBD2 matches 8 bases. The CDR3 is 16 residues long. J gave up 1 base and V 1 base, and 2 bases lay outside the gene matches. Per the germline V gene, CDR1 is LGHNA and CDR2 is YSLEER.

This clone was observed once. V and J are TRBV7-2 and TRBJ1-5, with a weak D call TRBD1 (6 bases). Germline assignment: CDR1 SGHTA and CDR2 FQGNSA. This CDR3 is 16 amino acids long. Between the trimmed V and J ends, which lost 2 bases and 0 bases, there was a span of 11 bases. CDR3 residues: CASSLWTDYSNQPQHF. The CDR3 coding sequence is TGTGCCAGCAGCTTATGGACAGATTATAGCAATCAGCCCCAGCATTTT.

CDR3 sequence reads: CASRLTGTSRVTGELFF. CDR3 nucleotide sequence: TGTGCCAGCAGGCTGACGGGGACTAGCAGGGTCACCGGGGAGCTGTTTTTT. This chain uses TRBV2 with TRBJ2-2; 9 bases fit TRBD2. With V trimmed by 6 bases and J by 4 bases, 12 bases remained unmatched. Germline V gene sequence: CDR1 SNHLY, CDR2 FYNNEI. The CDR3 consists of 17 residues.

This chain connects TRBV6-5 to TRBJ1-5, with 10 bases aligning to TRBD1. J gave up 4 bases and V 7 bases, and 7 bases lay outside the gene matches. CDR3 length: 15 residues. CDR1 and CDR2 (germline): MNHEY, SVGAGI. CDR3 sequence reads: CASNPGQGGNQPQHF. CDR3 coding DNA: TGTGCCAGCAATCCTGGACAGGGGGGGAATCAGCCCCAGCATTTT.

The chain carries TRBV7-9 and TRBJ2-7; D remains unclear. CDR3 size: 15 residues. V was trimmed by 5 bases and J by 0 bases, leaving 14 bases between them. Germline V gene lookup returns CDR1 SEHNR and CDR2 FQNEAQ (reference sequence). The CDR3 nucleotides read TGTGCCAGCAGCCTCATGAGGACGGTCTCCTACGAGCAGTACTTC. Protein product: CASSLMRTVSYEQYF.

This clone appeared once. This chain links TRBV11-2 with TRBJ2-3, with TRBD2 identical over 9 bases. V lost 1 base and J lost 3; bases outside the gene matches: 2. CDR1 and CDR2 (germline): SGHAT, FQNNGV. The CDR3 spans 15 residues. CDR3 in DNA: TGTGCCAGCAGCTTAGGCGGGGGGGCAACAGATACGCAGTATTTT. Translated: CASSLGGGATDTQYF. Complete variable domain (other parts from reference TRBV11-2 and TRBJ2-3): EAGVAQSPRYKIIEKRQSVAFWCNPISGHATLYWYQQILGQGPKLLIQFQNNGVVDDSQLPKDRFSAERLKGVDSTLKIQPAKLEDSAVYLCASSLGGGATDTQYFGPGTRLTVL.

There are a few counts of this clone. This sequence joins TRBV2 and TRBJ1-1, with D perhaps TRBD1 (5 bases). Trimming stripped 6 bases from V and 6 bases from J, with 8 bases between. Germline assignment: CDR1 SNHLY and CDR2 FYNNEI. This CDR3 is 11 amino acids long. The CDR3 DNA sequence: TGTGCCAGCAGGTTGACAGCTGAAGCTTTCTTT. Amino acid sequence: CASRLTAEAFF.